The source of this T cell receptor beta chain is a study of T cells in Graves' hyperthyroidism and ophthalmopathy. Overall study context: It was at initial diagnosis, before any treatment, that peripheral blood was collected.

Study-wide results and limits: Ophthalmopathy and stable hyperthyroidism were separated by a 13 V-J model.

The CDR3 regions of TCR beta were amplified from RNA transcripts. HTBI primers were used for first-round RT-PCR of the TCR CDR3. TCRdb called the multiplex PCR reads again in MiXCR, with one record for every CDR3 protein. This sample has about 420,000 distinct CDR3 sequences, with less than 20% found just once. This clonotype was seen many times. The antigen is not known. CDR3 length equals 15 residues. Germline CDR1 and CDR2: SEHNR and FQNEAQ (reference sequence). V was pared by 4 bases and J by 2 bases, with 3 bases of the junction left unmatched. A lack of ophthalmopathy progression within 18 months defined stable Graves' hyperthyroidism. Exclusion criteria comprised uncontrolled infection, other autoimmune disease, pregnancy or lactation.

This receptor was obtained from a young woman with Graves' hyperthyroidism. The chain uses TRBV7-9 and TRBJ2-1; TRBD2 matches 9 bases. The sample consisted of blood. DNA of the CDR3: TGTGCCAGCAGCTCGGAGCGGGGGGCCTACAATGAGCAGTTCTTC. Translating gives CASSSERGAYNEQFF.